One sample yielded the 30 T cell receptor beta chains listed below, sequenced in a study of shared clonotypes between healthy human individuals. TCRdb's table, derived via immunoSEQ multiplex PCR, lists solely in-frame clones and lacks some. The sample includes roughly 1 million clones, approximately 80% of them seen just once. The sequencing input was memory CD4+ T cells from PBMCs. The subset: CD45RA-negative fraction. The receptors come from a man aged 18 to 30 in good health. Some clones in this sample may be carry-over from other donors' samples.

The chain uses TRBV19 and TRBJ2-3, with 8 bases that match TRBD2. CDR1 LNHDA and CDR2 SQIVND come from the germline V gene (reference sequence). V trimming: 3 bases; J trimming: 6 bases; junction bases outside the gene matches: 2. CDR3 length equals 13 residues. The CDR3 coding sequence is TGTGCCAGTAGTATTAAGCGGGAGGATACGCAGTATTTT. Translating it yields CASSIKREDTQYF.

Only one count was recorded for this clone. The rearrangement joins TRBV7-9 to TRBJ2-6; D is ambiguous. V was clipped by 1 base and J by 12 bases, with 7 bases between them. Germline values: CDR1 SEHNR, CDR2 FQNEAQ (reference sequence). The CDR3 extends over 12 amino acids. The CDR3 DNA reads as TGTGCCAGCAGCTTAGGGTGGGGCGTCCTGACTTTC. As protein: CASSLGWGVLTF.

This clone was detected only a few times. This chain connects TRBV5-1 to TRBJ1-4; TRBD1 agrees at 8 bases. Germline values: CDR1 SGHRS, CDR2 YFSETQ. The V gene end was trimmed by 7 bases and the J gene end by 6 bases; junction bases not matched to a gene: 5. The length of the CDR3 is 13 residues. DNA of the CDR3: TGCGCCAGCGCCGACAGGGGTGATGAAAAACTGTTTTTT. It yields the protein CASADRGDEKLFF.

This clone was seen a single time. A read error may produce the germline difference seen at one junction end. Other nucleotide sequences in the sample specify the same CDR3. This chain joins TRBV18 and TRBJ1-2, with 10 bases aligning to TRBD1. There are 16 residues in the CDR3. Germline V gene sequence: CDR1 KGHSH, CDR2 LQKENI. CDR3 coding DNA: TGTGCCAGCTCGCCACCGGGACAGGGGCGAAACTATGGCTACACCTTC. Translated, it gives CASSPPGQGRNYGYTF.

The J gene is TRBJ2-5, the V gene TRBV5-6, with TRBD1 matching 10 bases. The CDR3 is made up of 16 amino acids. The trim removed 3 bases at V and 5 bases at J, leaving 10 bases unmatched. The germline gives CDR1 SGHDT, CDR2 YYEEEE. CDR3 coding DNA: TGTGCCAGCAGCTATCCGACAGGGGGCATGAGGGAGACCCAGTACTTC. This gives the protein CASSYPTGGMRETQYF. The full variable domain, its missing parts supplied by reference TRBV5-6 and TRBJ2-5, is DAGVTQSPTHLIKTRGQQVTLRCSPKSGHDTVSWYQQALGQGPQFIFQYYEEEERQRGNFPDRFSGHQFPNYSSELNVNALLLGDSALYLCASSYPTGGMRETQYFGPGTRLLVL.

This clone appeared a few times. This chain links TRBV10-3 with TRBJ1-3; TRBD1 might be the D (6 bases). This CDR3 spans 17 amino acids. V dropped 2 bases and J dropped 4 bases, with 18 bases sitting between them. Germline-derived CDR1 and CDR2 are ENHRY and SYGVKD. The CDR3 loop reads CAISERAGGLTGNTIYF. The CDR3 DNA reads TGTGCCATCAGTGAGAGGGCCGGGGGGCTTACAGGAAACACCATATATTTT.

The V gene is TRBV7-9, the J gene TRBJ2-3; D unresolved. CDR3 length: 15 amino acids. The V gene lost 0 bases and the J gene lost 0 bases, with 7 bases spanning the gap. CDR1 and CDR2 (germline): SEHNR, FQNEAQ (reference sequence). CDR3 DNA sequence: TGTGCCAGCAGCTTAGCGGCCGGGAGCACAGATACGCAGTATTTT. Protein: CASSLAAGSTDTQYF.

This chain joins TRBV6-5 and TRBJ1-6; D is unresolved. Trimming pared 8 bases from V and 15 bases from J, leaving 14 bases between. CDR3 length: 11 amino acids. Germline V gene data show CDR1 as MNHEY and CDR2 as SVGAGI. The CDR3 nucleotides are TGTGCCAGCCAAAAGGGTAACTTCCTCCACTTT. Residues: CASQKGNFLHF.

V is TRBV7-9 and J is TRBJ2-1, with 9 nucleotides matching TRBD2. J gave up 5 bases and V 3 bases, and 2 bases lay outside the gene matches. From germline, CDR1 is SEHNR and CDR2 FQNEAQ (reference sequence). The CDR3 is made up of 14 amino acids. DNA of the CDR3: TGTGCCAGCAGCTTGGGACTAGCAGACAATGAGCAGTTCTTC. Amino acid sequence: CASSLGLADNEQFF.

The rearrangement joins TRBV7-2 to TRBJ1-1; D ambiguous. The V and J ends lost 2 bases and 2 bases respectively, with 12 bases between them. This CDR3 is built from 15 residues. CDR1 and CDR2 (germline): SGHTA, FQGNSA. The chain's CDR3 is CASSLYMVGNTEAFF. CDR3 sequence (DNA): TGTGCCAGCAGCTTATATATGGTGGGTAACACTGAAGCTTTCTTT.

This chain uses TRBV19 with TRBJ1-5; no clear D gene. The ends were cut back, 3 bases at V and 0 bases at J, with 15 bases in the middle. The CDR3 loop spans 17 amino acids. Germline V CDR1 and CDR2: LNHDA, SQIVND (reference sequence). The CDR3 reads CASSIDGKRYSNQPQHF. As DNA, the CDR3 is TGTGCCAGTAGTATTGATGGTAAAAGGTATAGCAATCAGCCCCAGCATTTT.

In regard to this clone: Its ends do not fully match the called genes, so a read error is possible. The CDR3 DNA is TGTGCCGGCAGAGGGACACTGAACAATGAGCAGTTCTTC. Amino acids: CAGRGTLNNEQFF. The rearrangement links TRBV2 to TRBJ2-1; possibly TRBD1 for D (6 bases). The V gene's germline CDR1 is SNHLY and CDR2 FYNNEI. The CDR3 is 13 residues long.

This clone was counted a few times. This sequence joins TRBV7-3 and TRBJ2-1, with TRBD2 identical over 14 bases. V shed 4 bases and J 5 bases; nucleotides not matched to a gene: 7. There are 17 residues in the CDR3. Germline CDR1 is SGHTA and CDR2 is FQGTGA. The DNA for the CDR3 is TGTGCCAGCAGCTCACCGGGACTAGCGGGAGATCACAATGAGCAGTTCTTC. Its translation is CASSSPGLAGDHNEQFF. The variable domain in full, with the rest retrieved from reference TRBV7-3 and TRBJ2-1, is GAGVSQTPSNKVTEKGKYVELRCDPISGHTALYWYRQSLGQGPEFLIYFQGTGAADDSGLPNDRFFAVRPEGSVSTLKIQRTERGDSAVYLCASSSPGLAGDHNEQFFGPGTRLTVL.

This chain uses TRBV11-2 with TRBJ1-4, with D tentatively TRBD1 (6 bases). Trimming removed 4 bases at V and 10 bases at J, with 16 bases between. This CDR3 has 14 amino acids. Germline V CDR1 and CDR2: SGHAT, FQNNGV. The CDR3 DNA follows: TGTGCCAGCAGCTCCCCAGGGGCCCTAGGAAAACTGTTTTTT. Protein: CASSSPGALGKLFF.

This rearrangement joins TRBV28 to TRBJ2-4, with 7 bases matching TRBD1. Unmatched junction bases numbered 5, after V lost 0 bases and J lost 3 bases. Germline V gene sequence: CDR1 MDHEN, CDR2 SYDVKM. There are 16 residues in the CDR3. In nucleotides, the CDR3 is TGTGCCAGCAGTTTATGGGGGACAGTAGACAAAAACATTCAGTACTTC. It codes for CASSLWGTVDKNIQYF.

This sequence joins TRBV7-8 and TRBJ2-7, with D possibly called TRBD1 or TRBD2 (5 bases each). The CDR3 has 14 residues. Trimming removed 5 bases at V and 6 bases at J, with 17 bases between. Germline-derived CDR1 and CDR2 are SGHVS and FQNEAQ. The CDR3 loop is CASSLEMGPREQYF. The CDR3, as DNA: TGTGCCAGCAGCCTAGAGATGGGACCGCGCGAGCAGTACTTC. Based on the CDR3 plus reference TRBV7-8 and TRBJ2-7, the full variable domain is GAGVSQSPRYKVAKRGQDVALRCDPISGHVSLFWYQQALGQGPEFLTYFQNEAQLDKSGLPSDRFFAERPEGSVSTLKIQRTQQEDSAVYLCASSLEMGPREQYFGPGTRLTVT.

The V gene is TRBV5-3, the J gene TRBJ2-1; possibly TRBD1 or TRBD2 for D (5 bases each). TRBV5-3 is assigned to the ORF class and has an uncertain function. Trimming took off 8 bases at V and 7 bases at J, with 22 bases between the two ends. The CDR3 covers 15 residues. The CDR3 nucleotides read TGTGCCAGGCCTCCGGGGCAAGAGGTACGAAATGAGCAGTTCTTC. Encoded protein: CARPPGQEVRNEQFF.

The genes are TRBV7-2 and TRBJ2-3, with TRBD2 identical over 9 bases. V lost 3 bases and J lost 4; bases outside the gene matches: 5. The CDR3 length is 15 residues. The V gene's germline CDR1 is SGHTA and CDR2 FQGNSA. The CDR3 sequence is CASSFAGGRADTQYF. The CDR3 coding sequence is TGTGCCAGCAGCTTTGCGGGAGGGCGGGCAGATACGCAGTATTTT.

The rearrangement uses TRBV5-1 and TRBJ2-2; TRBD1 matches 8 bases. The CDR3 extends over 14 amino acids. CDR1 is SGHRS, CDR2 YFSETQ, per germline. V dropped 2 bases and J dropped 6; count of bases not matched to a gene: 3. DNA of the CDR3: TGCGCCAGCAGCTTCGGACAGGGCGCCGGGGAGCTGTTTTTT. Protein product: CASSFGQGAGELFF.

The rearrangement joins TRBV2 to TRBJ1-5; 7 nucleotides align to TRBD1. Germline loops: CDR1 SNHLY, CDR2 FYNNEI. V gave up 6 bases and J gave up 0 bases; unmatched junction bases: 2. This CDR3 spans 14 amino acids. CDR3 bases: TGTGCCAGCAGGGACAGGAATAGCAATCAGCCCCAGCATTTT. Its translation is CASRDRNSNQPQHF. The full variable domain, rest sourced from reference TRBV2 and TRBJ1-5, is EPEVTQTPSHQVTQMGQEVILRCVPISNHLYFYWYRQILGQKVEFLVSFYNNEISEKSEIFDDQFSVERPDGSNFTLKIRSTKLEDSAMYFCASRDRNSNQPQHFGDGTRLSIL.

Regarding this clone: Other DNA sequences of this sample code for an identical CDR3. This rearrangement joins TRBV10-2 to TRBJ1-5; 8 bases line up with TRBD1. The CDR3 has 13 residues. Per germline, CDR1 WSHSY and CDR2 SAAADI. The ends lost 6 bases at V and 5 bases at J; junction bases unmatched: 3. CDR3 amino acids: CASSGQGDQPQHF. The CDR3, as DNA: TGCGCCAGCAGCGGACAGGGAGATCAGCCCCAGCATTTT.

The J gene is TRBJ2-2, the V gene TRBV7-9; 7 bases fit TRBD2. V was pared by 1 base and J by 4 bases, with 6 bases of the junction left unmatched. The CDR3 is 16 amino acids. The germline CDR1 and CDR2 sequences are SEHNR and FQNEAQ (reference sequence). CDR3 amino acids: CASSLVGRESTGELFF. The CDR3 DNA follows: TGTGCCAGCAGCTTAGTAGGGCGGGAGTCCACCGGGGAGCTGTTTTTT.

The chain uses TRBV11-2 and TRBJ2-7; D is perhaps TRBD2 (6 bases). Trimming took 5 bases from V and 3 from J, leaving 14 bases between them. The CDR3 consists of 14 residues. Germline lookup yields CDR1 SGHAT and CDR2 FQNNGV. Here the CDR3 reads CASSHPRRGYEQYF. DNA of the CDR3: TGTGCCAGCAGCCACCCAAGGAGGGGCTACGAGCAGTACTTC.

This clone was counted once. This sequence joins TRBV2 and TRBJ2-1; D might be TRBD2 (6 bases). Germline CDR1 reads SNHLY; CDR2 reads FYNNEI. V lost 2 bases, J lost 2 bases, and 10 bases lay in between. This CDR3 is built from 15 residues. This CDR3 is CASSEISGTYNEQFF. The CDR3 bases are TGTGCCAGCAGTGAAATTAGCGGAACCTACAATGAGCAGTTCTTC.

This clone was recorded once. V is TRBV21-1 and J is TRBJ1-1. TRBV21-1 is deemed a pseudogene. This CDR3 has 15 amino acids. The CDR3 nucleotides read TGTGCCAGCAGCAAAGTTCTCCGGGTGAACACTGAAGCTTTCTTT. This codes for CASSKVLRVNTEAFF.

The chain links TRBV4-1 to TRBJ2-1; 9 nucleotides match TRBD2. The CDR3 is 16 residues long. Trimming cost V 4 bases and J 2 bases; bases outside gene matches: 6. Germline-derived CDR1 and CDR2 are MGHRA and YSYEKL. CDR3 sequence: CASSLSLAGAYNEQFF. In nucleotides, the CDR3 is TGCGCCAGCAGCCTCAGCTTAGCGGGAGCCTACAATGAGCAGTTCTTC.

In DNA form, the CDR3 reads TGTGCCAGCAGCTTCCGGGAGGGTAGCACAGATACGCAGTATTTT. It is translated as CASSFREGSTDTQYF. This chain connects TRBV7-9 to TRBJ2-3, with 8 bases matching TRBD2. With V trimmed by 3 bases and J by 0 bases, 2 bases remained unmatched. This CDR3 has 15 amino acids. The germline V gene encodes CDR1 SEHNR and CDR2 FQNEAQ (reference sequence).

The V and J genes are TRBV4-2 and TRBJ2-1; 10 bases align to TRBD2. The ends lost 0 bases at V and 4 bases at J; junction bases unmatched: 3. The germline V gene encodes CDR1 LGHNA and CDR2 YNFKEQ. This CDR3 spans 16 amino acids. CDR3 sequence reads: CASSQDGLAVYNEQFF. DNA for the CDR3: TGTGCCAGCAGCCAAGACGGACTAGCGGTTTACAATGAGCAGTTCTTC.

This chain joins TRBV5-8 and TRBJ1-1; D not resolved. The V gene lost 4 bases and the J gene lost 0 bases, with 16 bases spanning the gap. Germline CDR1 reads SGHTS; CDR2 reads YDEGEE. The CDR3 is 16 residues long. This chain's CDR3 is CASSTDTGNMNTEAFF. CDR3 sequence (DNA): TGTGCCAGCAGCACCGACACGGGAAACATGAACACTGAAGCTTTCTTT. The entire variable domain, with the rest obtained from reference TRBV5-8 and TRBJ1-1, is as follows: EAGVTQSPTHLIKTRGQQATLRCSPISGHTSVYWYQQALGLGLQFLLWYDEGEERNRGNFPPRFSGRQFPNYSSELNVNALELEDSALYLCASSTDTGNMNTEAFFGQGTRLTVV.

The chain has TRBV5-1 and TRBJ1-3; D not resolved. CDR3 size: 14 residues. Germline lookup yields CDR1 SGHRS and CDR2 YFSETQ. The V end lost 7 bases, the J end lost 0 bases, and 11 bases lay between the germline ends. Here the CDR3 DNA reads TGCGCCAGCGCCGCCGGGAGCTCTGGAAACACCATATATTTT. Translating it yields CASAAGSSGNTIYF.